This T cell receptor (beta chain) was identified in a study of a mutant IDH1 vaccine in newly diagnosed glioma. Study-wide background: Vaccines began 4-6 weeks after radiotherapy alone, or with temozolomide cycles. Treated patients were approximately 60% male, about 38% female, mean age approximately 40 years. Receipt of radiotherapy, temozolomide, or both preceded the study, and most received both.

Sequenced by immunoSEQ multiplex PCR; TCRdb stores in-frame clones only, minus some. The profile shows about 64,000 clones, around 83% of them singletons. Points on this clone: Its specificity is unknown.

Time point reported: week 23, last vaccination. With topical imiquimod, each dose of the vaccine consisted of 300 ug of mutant IDH1 20-mer peptide. Donors' newly diagnosed IDH1-mutant WHO grade 3 or 4 astrocytomas lacked nuclear ATRX. The V gene lost 5 bases and the J gene lost 0 bases, with 20 bases spanning the gap. Germline lookup yields CDR1 LNHDA and CDR2 SQIVND (reference sequence). CDR3 length equals 18 residues. Sequenced material: PBMCs, taken from a glioma patient whose treatment included an IDH1 peptide vaccine. The sequence was collected from a man aged 30-40 years with glioma. The V and J genes are TRBV19 and TRBJ2-4, with D uncertain. The CDR3 is CASSPRADEILAKNIQYF. CDR3 DNA sequence: TGTGCCAGTAGTCCACGGGCCGATGAGATACTAGCCAAAAACATTCAGTACTTC.